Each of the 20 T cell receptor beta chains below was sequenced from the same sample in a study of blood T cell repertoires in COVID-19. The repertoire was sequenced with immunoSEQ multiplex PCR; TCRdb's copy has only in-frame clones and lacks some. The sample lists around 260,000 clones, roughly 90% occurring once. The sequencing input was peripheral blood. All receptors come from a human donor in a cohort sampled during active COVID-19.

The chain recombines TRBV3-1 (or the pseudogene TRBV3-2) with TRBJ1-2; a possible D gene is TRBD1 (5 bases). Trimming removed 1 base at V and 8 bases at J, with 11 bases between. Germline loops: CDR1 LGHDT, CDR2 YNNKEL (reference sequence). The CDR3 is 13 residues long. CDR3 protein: CASSQGGGWGYTF. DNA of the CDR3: TGTGCCAGCAGCCAAGGGGGGGGTTGGGGCTACACCTTC.

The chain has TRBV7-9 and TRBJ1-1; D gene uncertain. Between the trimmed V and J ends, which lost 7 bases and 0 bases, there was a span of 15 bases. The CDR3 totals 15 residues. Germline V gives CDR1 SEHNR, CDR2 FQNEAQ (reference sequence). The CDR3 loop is CASTAPSTLNTEAFF. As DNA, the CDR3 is TGTGCCAGCACCGCGCCCTCGACATTGAACACTGAAGCTTTCTTT.

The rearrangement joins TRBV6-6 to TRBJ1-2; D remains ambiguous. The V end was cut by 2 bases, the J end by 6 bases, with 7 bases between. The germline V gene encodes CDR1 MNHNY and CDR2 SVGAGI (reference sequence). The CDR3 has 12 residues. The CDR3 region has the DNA TGTGCCAGCAGTTACCCGCAGAATGGCTACACCTTC. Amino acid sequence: CASSYPQNGYTF.

DNA of the CDR3: TGTGCCAGCAGCCGCAGGGGAGAGGTGCACACTGAAGCTTTCTTT. Translating it yields CASSRRGEVHTEAFF. The chain carries TRBV5-4 and TRBJ1-1; D is possibly TRBD1 (6 bases). The germline CDR1 and CDR2 sequences are SGHNT and YYREEE (reference sequence). Trimming took off 4 bases at V and 3 bases at J, with 16 bases between the two ends. The CDR3 covers 15 residues.

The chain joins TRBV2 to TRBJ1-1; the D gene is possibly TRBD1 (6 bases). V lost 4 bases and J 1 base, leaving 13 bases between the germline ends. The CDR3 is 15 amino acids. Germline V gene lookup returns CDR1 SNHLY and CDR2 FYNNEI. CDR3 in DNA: TGTGCCAGCAGTGTATATAACAGGGCGAACACTGAAGCTTTCTTT. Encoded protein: CASSVYNRANTEAFF.

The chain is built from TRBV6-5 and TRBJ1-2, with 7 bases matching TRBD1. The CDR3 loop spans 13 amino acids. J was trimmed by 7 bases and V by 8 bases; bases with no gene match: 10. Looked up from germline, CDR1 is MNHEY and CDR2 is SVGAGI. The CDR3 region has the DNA TGTGCCAGCCATAGACAGGGATCTGCTGGCTACACCTTC. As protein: CASHRQGSAGYTF.

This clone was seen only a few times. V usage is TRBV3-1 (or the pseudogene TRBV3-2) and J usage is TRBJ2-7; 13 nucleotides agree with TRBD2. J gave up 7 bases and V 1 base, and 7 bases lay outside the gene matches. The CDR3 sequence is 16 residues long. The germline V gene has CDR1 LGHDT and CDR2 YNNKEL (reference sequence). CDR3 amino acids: CASSQVGLAGVREQYF. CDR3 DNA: TGTGCCAGCAGCCAAGTCGGACTAGCGGGAGTTCGGGAGCAGTACTTC.

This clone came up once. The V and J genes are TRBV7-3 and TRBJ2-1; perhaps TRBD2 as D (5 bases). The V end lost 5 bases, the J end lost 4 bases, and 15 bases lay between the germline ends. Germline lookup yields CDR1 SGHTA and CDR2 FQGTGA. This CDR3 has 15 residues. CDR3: CASSPSTSGYNEQFF. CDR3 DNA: TGTGCCAGCAGCCCTAGTACCAGCGGATACAATGAGCAGTTCTTC.

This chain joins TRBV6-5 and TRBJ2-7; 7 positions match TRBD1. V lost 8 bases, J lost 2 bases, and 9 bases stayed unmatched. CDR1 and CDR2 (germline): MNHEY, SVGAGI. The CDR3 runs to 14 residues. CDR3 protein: CASQSRDSTYEQYF. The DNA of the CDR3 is TGTGCCAGCCAATCCCGGGACAGCACCTACGAGCAGTACTTC.

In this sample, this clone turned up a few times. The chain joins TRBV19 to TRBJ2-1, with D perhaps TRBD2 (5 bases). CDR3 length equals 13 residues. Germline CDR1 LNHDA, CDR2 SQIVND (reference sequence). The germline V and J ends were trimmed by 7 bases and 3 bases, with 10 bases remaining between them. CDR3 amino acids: CASKDGDYNEQFF. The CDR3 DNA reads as TGTGCCAGTAAAGACGGGGACTACAATGAGCAGTTCTTC.

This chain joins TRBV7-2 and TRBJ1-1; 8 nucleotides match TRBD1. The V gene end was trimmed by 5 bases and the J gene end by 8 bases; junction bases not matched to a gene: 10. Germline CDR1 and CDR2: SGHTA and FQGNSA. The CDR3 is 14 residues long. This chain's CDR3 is CASSPDRGSTEAFF. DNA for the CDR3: TGTGCCAGCAGCCCTGACAGGGGTTCGACGGAAGCTTTCTTT.

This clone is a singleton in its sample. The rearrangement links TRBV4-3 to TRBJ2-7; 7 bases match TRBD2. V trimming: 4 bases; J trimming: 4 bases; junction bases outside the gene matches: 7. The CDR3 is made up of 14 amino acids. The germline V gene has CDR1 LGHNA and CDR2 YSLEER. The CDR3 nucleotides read TGCGCCAGCAGCCGGGGGGGACCCTTGTACGAGCAGTACTTC. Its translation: CASSRGGPLYEQYF.

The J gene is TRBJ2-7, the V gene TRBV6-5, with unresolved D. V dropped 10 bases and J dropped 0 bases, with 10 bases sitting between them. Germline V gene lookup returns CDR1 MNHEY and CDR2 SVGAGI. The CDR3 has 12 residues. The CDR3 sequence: CATILPSYEQYF. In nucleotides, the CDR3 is TGTGCCACCATACTGCCCTCCTACGAGCAGTACTTC.

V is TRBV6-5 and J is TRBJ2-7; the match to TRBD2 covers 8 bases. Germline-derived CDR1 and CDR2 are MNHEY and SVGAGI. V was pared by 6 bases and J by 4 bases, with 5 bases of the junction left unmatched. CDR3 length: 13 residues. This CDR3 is CASRTGGRYEQYF. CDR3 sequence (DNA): TGTGCCAGCAGGACGGGAGGGCGGTACGAGCAGTACTTC.

The CDR3 nucleotides read TGTGCCAGCAGCCAAGTCTGGAGACAACGGTCGGGACACCTAAGCTCCTATAATTCACCCCTCCACTTT. As protein: CASSQVWRQRSGHLSSYNSPLHF. The chain recombines TRBV3-1 (or the pseudogene TRBV3-2) with TRBJ1-6, with D maybe TRBD1 (6 bases). CDR1 and CDR2 (germline): LGHDT, YNNKEL (reference sequence). The CDR3 is made up of 23 amino acids. Trimming pared 1 base from V and 0 bases from J, leaving 28 bases between.

The CDR3 spells CASSQVGDSYNQPQHF. The CDR3 DNA reads TGCGCCAGCAGCCAAGTAGGAGACAGCTACAATCAGCCCCAGCATTTT. The genes are TRBV4-1 and TRBJ1-5, with D maybe TRBD1 (5 bases). The CDR3 is 16 amino acids. V was shortened by 1 base and J by 3 bases, with 13 bases between the two germline ends. Germline V gene data show CDR1 as MGHRA and CDR2 as YSYEKL.

CDR3 nucleotide sequence: TGTGCCAGCAGCTCAGGTGGACAGGTGGAGTACTTC. The encoded protein is CASSSGGQVEYF. V is TRBV7-2 and J is TRBJ2-4; 7 bases map to TRBD1. The junction had 8 bases not matched to a gene; V was cut back by 4 bases and J by 14 bases. The CDR3 contains 12 residues. From germline, CDR1 is SGHTA and CDR2 FQGNSA.

As DNA, the CDR3 is TGTGCCATCAGTGTTGGAGGAACCAATTCACCCCTCCACTTT. This gives the protein CAISVGGTNSPLHF. The chain combines TRBV10-3 with TRBJ1-6; D not certain. This CDR3 is 14 amino acids long. The ends were cut back, 4 bases at V and 7 bases at J, with 11 bases in the middle. From germline, CDR1 is ENHRY and CDR2 SYGVKD.

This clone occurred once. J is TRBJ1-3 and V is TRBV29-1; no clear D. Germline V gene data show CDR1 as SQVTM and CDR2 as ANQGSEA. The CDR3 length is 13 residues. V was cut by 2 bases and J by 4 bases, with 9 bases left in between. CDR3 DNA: TGCAGCGTTGAAAAATTAGCAGGAAACACCATATATTTT. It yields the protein CSVEKLAGNTIYF. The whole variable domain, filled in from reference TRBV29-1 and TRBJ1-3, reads SAVISQKPSRDICQRGTSLTIQCQVDSQVTMMFWYRQQPGQSLTLIATANQGSEATYESGFVIDKFPISRPNLTFSTLTVSNMSPEDSSIYLCSVEKLAGNTIYFGEGSWLTVV.

CDR3 amino acids: CASSQDFQASGNTIYF. Here the CDR3 DNA reads TGCGCCAGCAGCCAAGATTTTCAAGCCTCTGGAAACACCATATATTTT. V and J are TRBV4-3 and TRBJ1-3; no definite D call. The CDR3 contains 16 residues. Per the germline V gene, CDR1 is LGHNA and CDR2 is YSLEER. V lost 0 bases and J 0 bases, leaving 9 bases between the germline ends.